This T cell receptor beta chain was sequenced in a study of a mutant IDH1 vaccine in newly diagnosed glioma. Clones were sequenced by immunoSEQ multiplex PCR, and TCRdb holds only the in-frame ones, with some missing. The table records 84,000 or so clones, 80% to 90% of them present only once. Germline V gives CDR1 MNHEY, CDR2 SVGAGI. CDR3 size: 15 residues. Trimming removed 5 bases from V and 6 bases from J; junction bases left unmatched: 5. Time point denoted: week 47, end of study. Doses consisted of 300 ug of mutant IDH1 20-mer peptide each, paired with topical imiquimod. Notes on this clone: Its antigen is undetermined.

The sequences come from PBMCs, collected from a glioma patient whose treatment included an IDH1 peptide vaccine. The V gene is TRBV6-5, the J gene TRBJ2-1, with 12 bases fitting TRBD2. This receptor was taken from a man in his forties or fifties with glioma. CDR3 in amino acids: CASSPTSGSVNEQFF. The CDR3 nucleotides are TGTGCCAGCAGTCCGACTAGCGGGAGTGTCAATGAGCAGTTCTTC.